This T cell receptor (beta chain) was sequenced during a study of blood T cells in healthy people across ages. This clonotype came up a few times. Its target is not known. Points from the study as a whole: When set beside aged donors, long-lived donors presented more naive CD4+ cells and higher diversity.

A second 7 to 11 cycle PCR used barcoded and J-beta primers. A 12-random-nucleotide template-switch adaptor tagged each cDNA molecule. Every sample gave at least 3 million paired-end reads containing CDR3. Each CDR3 protein gets one entry after TCRdb re-called the 5' RACE reads with MiXCR. The table shows more than 800,000 distinct CDR3 sequences, with more than 40% occurring only once. Germline values: CDR1 SGDLS, CDR2 YYNGEE. J was trimmed by 7 bases and V by 0 bases; bases with no gene match: 13. CDR3 size: 17 residues. The sequence came from an older woman in good health. The sequencing sample was made of blood. The chain couples TRBV9 to TRBJ2-1; 7 nucleotides agree with TRBD2. This CDR3 reads CASSVESRGTIANEQFF. The CDR3 nucleotides read TGTGCCAGCAGCGTAGAAAGTCGGGGGACTATAGCTAATGAGCAGTTCTTC.